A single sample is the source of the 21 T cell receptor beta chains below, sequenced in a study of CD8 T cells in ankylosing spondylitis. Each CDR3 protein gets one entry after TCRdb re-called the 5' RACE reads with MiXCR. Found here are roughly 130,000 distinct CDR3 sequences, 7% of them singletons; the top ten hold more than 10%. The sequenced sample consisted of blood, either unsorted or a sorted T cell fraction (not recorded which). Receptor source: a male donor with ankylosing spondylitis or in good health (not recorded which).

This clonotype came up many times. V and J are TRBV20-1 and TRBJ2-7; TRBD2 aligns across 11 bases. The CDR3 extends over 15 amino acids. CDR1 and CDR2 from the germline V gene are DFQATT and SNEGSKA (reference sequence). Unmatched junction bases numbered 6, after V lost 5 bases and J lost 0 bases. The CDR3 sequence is CSASPLAGVSYEQYF. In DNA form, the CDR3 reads TGCAGTGCTTCCCCACTAGCGGGGGTCTCCTACGAGCAGTACTTC.

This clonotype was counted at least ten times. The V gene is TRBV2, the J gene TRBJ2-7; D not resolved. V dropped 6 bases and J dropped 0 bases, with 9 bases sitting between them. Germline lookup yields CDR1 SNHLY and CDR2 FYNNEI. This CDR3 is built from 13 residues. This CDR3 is CASSSTVSYEQYF. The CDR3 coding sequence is TGTGCCAGCAGCTCAACTGTCTCCTACGAGCAGTACTTC.

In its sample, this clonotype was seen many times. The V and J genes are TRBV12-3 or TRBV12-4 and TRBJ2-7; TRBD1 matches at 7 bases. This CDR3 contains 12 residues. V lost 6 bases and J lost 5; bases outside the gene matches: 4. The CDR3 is CASSLDRDEQYF. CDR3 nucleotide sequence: TGTGCCAGCAGCCTCGACAGGGACGAGCAGTACTTC.

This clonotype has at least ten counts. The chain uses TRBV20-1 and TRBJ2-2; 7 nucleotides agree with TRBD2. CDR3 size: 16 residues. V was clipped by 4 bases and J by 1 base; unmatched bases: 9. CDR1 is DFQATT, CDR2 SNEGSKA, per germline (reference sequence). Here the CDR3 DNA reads TGCAGTGCTATTGGTTCGGCTAGCGGGAACACCGGGGAGCTGTTTTTT. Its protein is CSAIGSASGNTGELFF.

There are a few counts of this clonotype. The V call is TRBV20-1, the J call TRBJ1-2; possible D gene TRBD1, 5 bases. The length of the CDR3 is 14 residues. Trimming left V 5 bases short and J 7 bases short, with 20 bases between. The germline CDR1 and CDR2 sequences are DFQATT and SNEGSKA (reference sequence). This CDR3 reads CSASLPQGGPGYTF. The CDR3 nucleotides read TGCAGTGCTTCCCTGCCTCAGGGTGGGCCTGGCTACACCTTC.

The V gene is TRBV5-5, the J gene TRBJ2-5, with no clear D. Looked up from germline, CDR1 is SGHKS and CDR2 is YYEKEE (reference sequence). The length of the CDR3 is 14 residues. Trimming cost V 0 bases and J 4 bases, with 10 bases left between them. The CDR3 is CASSLELGRETQYF. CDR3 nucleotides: TGTGCCAGCAGCTTGGAGTTGGGCCGAGAGACCCAGTACTTC. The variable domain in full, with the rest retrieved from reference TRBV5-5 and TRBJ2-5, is DAGVTQSPTHLIKTRGQQVTLRCSPISGHKSVSWYQQVLGQGPQFIFQYYEKEERGRGNFPDRFSARQFPNYSSELNVNALLLGDSALYLCASSLELGRETQYFGPGTRLLVL.

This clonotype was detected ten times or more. The CDR3 DNA is TGCAGCGTTGATCGAGGGAAGGAAGAGACCCAGTACTTC. As protein: CSVDRGKEETQYF. The chain has TRBV29-1 and TRBJ2-5, with D maybe TRBD2 (5 bases). V lost 3 bases to trimming and J lost 3 bases, with 11 bases between them. CDR1 and CDR2 (germline): SQVTM, ANQGSEA. The CDR3 sequence is 13 residues long.

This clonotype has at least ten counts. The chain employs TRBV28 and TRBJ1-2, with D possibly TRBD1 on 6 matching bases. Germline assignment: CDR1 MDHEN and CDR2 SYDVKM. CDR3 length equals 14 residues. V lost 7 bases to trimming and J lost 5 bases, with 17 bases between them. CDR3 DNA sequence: TGTGCCAGCACCCCCGGGGGGGGCAATTATGGCTACACCTTC. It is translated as CASTPGGGNYGYTF.

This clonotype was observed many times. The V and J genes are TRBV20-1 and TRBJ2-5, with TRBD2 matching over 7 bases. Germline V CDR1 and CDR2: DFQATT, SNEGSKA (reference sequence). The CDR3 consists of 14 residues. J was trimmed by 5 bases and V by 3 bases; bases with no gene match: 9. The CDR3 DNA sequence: TGCAGTGCTAGTGAGACTAGCATTAGGGAGACCCAGTACTTC. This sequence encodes CSASETSIRETQYF.

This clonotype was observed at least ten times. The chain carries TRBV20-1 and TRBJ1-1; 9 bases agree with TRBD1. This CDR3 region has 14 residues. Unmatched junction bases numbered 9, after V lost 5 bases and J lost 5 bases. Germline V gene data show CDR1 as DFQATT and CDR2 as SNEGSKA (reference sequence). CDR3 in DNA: TGCAGTGCTTTACACAGGGGGCGAGGGACTGAAGCTTTCTTT. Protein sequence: CSALHRGRGTEAFF.

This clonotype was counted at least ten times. The CDR3 coding sequence is TGCGCCAGCAGCTGGCGGGACAGCTCTAATGAAAAACTGTTTTTT. Residues: CASSWRDSSNEKLFF. V gene TRBV5-1 combines with J gene TRBJ1-4; 7 bases fit TRBD1. Losses at the gene ends were 3 bases for V and 3 bases for J; bases not matched to a gene: 5. Per the germline V gene, CDR1 is SGHRS and CDR2 is YFSETQ. CDR3 size: 15 residues.

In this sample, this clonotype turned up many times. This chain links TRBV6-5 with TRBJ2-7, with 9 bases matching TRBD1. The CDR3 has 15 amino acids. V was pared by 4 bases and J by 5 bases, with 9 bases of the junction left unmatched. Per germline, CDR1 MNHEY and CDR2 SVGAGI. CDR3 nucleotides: TGTGCCAGCAGTTCCGATAGGACAGGGGTCCACGAGCAGTACTTC. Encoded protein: CASSSDRTGVHEQYF.

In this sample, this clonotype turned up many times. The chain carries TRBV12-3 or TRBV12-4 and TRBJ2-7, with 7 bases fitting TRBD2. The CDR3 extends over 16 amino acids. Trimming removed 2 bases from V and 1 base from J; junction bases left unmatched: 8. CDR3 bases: TGTGCCAGCAGTTTAATGAGGGCGGGAGTTTCCTACGAGCAGTACTTC. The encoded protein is CASSLMRAGVSYEQYF.

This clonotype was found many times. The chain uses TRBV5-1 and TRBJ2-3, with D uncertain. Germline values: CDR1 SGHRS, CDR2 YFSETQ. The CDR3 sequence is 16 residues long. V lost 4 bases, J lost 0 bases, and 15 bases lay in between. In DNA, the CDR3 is TGCGCCAGCAGCCGGATGGGGTTCCCTAGCACAGATACGCAGTATTTT. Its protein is CASSRMGFPSTDTQYF.

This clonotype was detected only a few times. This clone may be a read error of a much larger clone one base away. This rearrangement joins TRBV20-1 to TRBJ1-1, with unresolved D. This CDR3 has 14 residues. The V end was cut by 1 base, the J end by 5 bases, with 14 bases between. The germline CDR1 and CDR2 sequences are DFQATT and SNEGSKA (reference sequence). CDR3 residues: CSARAPGRKTEAFF. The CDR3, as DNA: TGCAGTGCTAGAGCCCCGGGTAGAAAGACTGAAGCTTTCTTT.

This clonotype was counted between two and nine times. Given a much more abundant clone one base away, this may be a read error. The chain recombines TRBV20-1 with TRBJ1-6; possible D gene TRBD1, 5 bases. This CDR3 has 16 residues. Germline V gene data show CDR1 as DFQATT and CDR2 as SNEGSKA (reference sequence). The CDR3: CCARDPVQGVDSPLHF. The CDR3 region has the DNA TGCTGTGCTAGAGATCCCGTGCAGGGTGTAGATTCACCCCTCCACTTT.

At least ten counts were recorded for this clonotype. For the CDR3, the DNA is TGCGCCAGCAGCTCCACACCGCCCTCTGGGGCCAACGTCCTGACTTTC. Residues: CASSSTPPSGANVLTF. The gene calls are TRBV5-1 and TRBJ2-6; D gene uncertain. The CDR3 totals 16 residues. V lost 3 bases and J 0 bases, leaving 10 bases between the germline ends. The germline V gene has CDR1 SGHRS and CDR2 YFSETQ. Using reference TRBV5-1 and TRBJ2-6 for the parts outside the CDR3, the full variable domain is KAGVTQTPRYLIKTRGQQVTLSCSPISGHRSVSWYQQTPGQGLQFLFEYFSETQRNKGNFPGRFSGRQFSNSRSEMNVSTLELGDSALYLCASSSTPPSGANVLTFGAGSRLTVL.

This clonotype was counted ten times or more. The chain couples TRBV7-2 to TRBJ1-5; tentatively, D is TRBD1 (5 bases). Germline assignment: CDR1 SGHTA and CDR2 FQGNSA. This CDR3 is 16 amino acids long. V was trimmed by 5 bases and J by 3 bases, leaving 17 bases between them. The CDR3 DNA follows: TGTGCCAGCAGCCCCCGGGGGGGAAGGAACAATCAGCCCCAGCATTTT. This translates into CASSPRGGRNNQPQHF.

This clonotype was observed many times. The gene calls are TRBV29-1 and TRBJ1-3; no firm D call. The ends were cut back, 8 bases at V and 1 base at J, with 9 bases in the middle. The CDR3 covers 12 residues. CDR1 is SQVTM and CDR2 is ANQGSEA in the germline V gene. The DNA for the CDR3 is TGCAGCTTTCGAGGATCTGGAAACACCATATATTTT. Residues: CSFRGSGNTIYF. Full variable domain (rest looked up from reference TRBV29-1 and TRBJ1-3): SAVISQKPSRDICQRGTSLTIQCQVDSQVTMMFWYRQQPGQSLTLIATANQGSEATYESGFVIDKFPISRPNLTFSTLTVSNMSPEDSSIYLCSFRGSGNTIYFGEGSWLTVV.

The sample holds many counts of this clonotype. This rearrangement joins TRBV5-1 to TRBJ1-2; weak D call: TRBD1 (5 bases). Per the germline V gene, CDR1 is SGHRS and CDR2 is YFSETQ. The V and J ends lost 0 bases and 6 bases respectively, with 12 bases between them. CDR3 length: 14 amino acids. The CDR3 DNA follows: TGCGCCAGCAGCTTGGGTCAGGGTTCGAATGGCTACACCTTC. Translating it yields CASSLGQGSNGYTF. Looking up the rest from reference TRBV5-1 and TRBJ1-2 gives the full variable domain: KAGVTQTPRYLIKTRGQQVTLSCSPISGHRSVSWYQQTPGQGLQFLFEYFSETQRNKGNFPGRFSGRQFSNSRSEMNVSTLELGDSALYLCASSLGQGSNGYTFGSGTRLTVV.

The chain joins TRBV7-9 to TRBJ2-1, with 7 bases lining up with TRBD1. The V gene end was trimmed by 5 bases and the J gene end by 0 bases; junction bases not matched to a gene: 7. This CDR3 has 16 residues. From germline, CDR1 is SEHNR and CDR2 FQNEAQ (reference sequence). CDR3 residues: CASSDLTGSSYNEQFF. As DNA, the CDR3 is TGTGCCAGCAGCGACCTGACAGGGAGCTCCTACAATGAGCAGTTCTTC.